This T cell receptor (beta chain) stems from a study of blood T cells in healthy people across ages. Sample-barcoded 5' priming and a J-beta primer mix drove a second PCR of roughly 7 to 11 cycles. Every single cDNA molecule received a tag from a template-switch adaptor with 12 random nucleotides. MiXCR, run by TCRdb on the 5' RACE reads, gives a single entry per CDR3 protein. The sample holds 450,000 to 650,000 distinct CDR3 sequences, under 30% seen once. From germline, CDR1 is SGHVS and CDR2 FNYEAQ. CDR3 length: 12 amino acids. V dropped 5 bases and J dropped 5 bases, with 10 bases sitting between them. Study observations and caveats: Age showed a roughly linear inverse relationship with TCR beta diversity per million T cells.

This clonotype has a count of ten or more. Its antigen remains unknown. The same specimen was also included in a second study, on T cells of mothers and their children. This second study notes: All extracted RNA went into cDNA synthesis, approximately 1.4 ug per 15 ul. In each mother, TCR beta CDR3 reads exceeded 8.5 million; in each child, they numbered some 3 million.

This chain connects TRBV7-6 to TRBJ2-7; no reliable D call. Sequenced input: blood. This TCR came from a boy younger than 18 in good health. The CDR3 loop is CASSPGGDEQYF. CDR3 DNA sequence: TGTGCCAGCAGCCCTGGTGGGGACGAGCAGTACTTC.